This entry lists 20 T cell receptor beta chains sequenced from one sample in a study of blood T cell repertoires in COVID-19. Data came from immunoSEQ multiplex PCR; TCRdb stores just in-frame clones and leaves some out. The sample holds over 120,000 clones; approximately 86% are singletons and the top ten take 0.95%. Sequencing used peripheral blood. These receptors were obtained from a woman aged 45-65 years with acute or convalescent COVID-19.

The chain joins TRBV6-5 to TRBJ1-2, with 10 bases matching TRBD1. This CDR3 spans 15 amino acids. V lost 8 bases and J lost 0; bases outside the gene matches: 6. Germline V gene lookup returns CDR1 MNHEY and CDR2 SVGAGI. The CDR3 loop is CASSWGTGANYGYTF. The CDR3 nucleotides are TGTGCCAGCTCCTGGGGGACAGGGGCTAACTATGGCTACACCTTC.

This sequence joins TRBV2 and TRBJ2-7; 9 positions match TRBD1. Germline V gives CDR1 SNHLY, CDR2 FYNNEI. The J segment lost 3 bases and the V segment lost 7 bases, leaving 7 bases of the junction unmatched. The CDR3 runs 14 residues. CDR3 DNA sequence: TGTGCCAGCAATCCGGACAGGGGAGGCTACGAGCAGTACTTC. Translating gives CASNPDRGGYEQYF.

This chain connects TRBV19 to TRBJ2-2; the D gene is possibly TRBD1 (5 bases). V was cut by 5 bases and J by 5 bases, with 15 bases left in between. Germline CDR1 is LNHDA and CDR2 is SQIVND (reference sequence). This CDR3 spans 15 amino acids. CDR3 sequence: CASSSRAGKTGELFF. As DNA, the CDR3 is TGTGCCAGTAGTTCCCGAGCAGGGAAGACCGGGGAGCTGTTTTTT.

The chain combines TRBV2 with TRBJ2-2, with D possibly TRBD2 on 6 matching bases. The germline V and J ends were trimmed by 4 bases and 0 bases, with 15 bases remaining between them. In germline, CDR1 is SNHLY, CDR2 FYNNEI. The CDR3 is 17 amino acids. CDR3 sequence (DNA): TGTGCCAGCAGTGCGGGGCTAGCGTACACGAACACCGGGGAGCTGTTTTTT. Its translation: CASSAGLAYTNTGELFF.

The V gene is TRBV19, the J gene TRBJ1-6; TRBD1 agrees at 9 bases. Looked up from germline, CDR1 is LNHDA and CDR2 is SQIVND (reference sequence). This CDR3 has 13 amino acids. The ends lost 8 bases at V and 7 bases at J; junction bases unmatched: 3. This chain's CDR3 is CASSGTGNSPLHF. In DNA form, the CDR3 reads TGTGCCAGTTCCGGGACAGGGAATTCACCCCTCCACTTT.

This clone was picked up one time. The chain uses TRBV27 and TRBJ2-1; the match to TRBD2 covers 8 bases. Germline CDR1 is MNHEY and CDR2 is SMNVEV (reference sequence). The V and J ends lost 6 bases and 2 bases, in that order; junction bases with no gene match: 6. The CDR3 is 15 amino acids. The CDR3: CASSRAGATYNEQFF. The CDR3 bases are TGTGCCAGCAGCCGAGCGGGGGCGACCTACAATGAGCAGTTCTTC.

The genes are TRBV24-1 and TRBJ1-1, with a tentative D call TRBD1 (5 bases). The CDR3 consists of 11 residues. CDR1 and CDR2 from the germline V gene are KGHDR and SFDVKD. V lost 5 bases, J lost 6 bases, and 6 bases lay in between. CDR3 coding DNA: TGTGCCACCAGTGGGGGGGCTGAAGCTTTCTTT. Protein sequence: CATSGGAEAFF.

The V call is TRBV19, the J call TRBJ1-4; the D gene is possibly TRBD1 (5 bases). Germline V CDR1 and CDR2: LNHDA, SQIVND (reference sequence). The CDR3 runs to 16 residues. V was cut by 6 bases and J by 8 bases, with 22 bases left in between. The CDR3 sequence: CASREGTAGRGEKLFF. The CDR3 DNA follows: TGTGCCAGTAGGGAGGGAACAGCGGGTAGGGGAGAAAAACTGTTTTTT.

A single count supports this clone. The V and J genes are TRBV10-1 and TRBJ2-3; 8 bases are a match to TRBD2. The CDR3 covers 15 residues. With V trimmed by 3 bases and J by 3 bases, 5 bases remained unmatched. Germline values: CDR1 WNHNN, CDR2 SYGVQD (reference sequence). This CDR3 is CASSEPGLGTDTQYF. In nucleotides, the CDR3 is TGCGCCAGCAGTGAACCGGGACTAGGGACAGATACGCAGTATTTT.

In this sample, this clone turned up once. The V call is TRBV24-1, the J call TRBJ1-2; possibly TRBD1 for D (5 bases). The CDR3 runs to 14 residues. Germline CDR1 KGHDR, CDR2 SFDVKD. Trimming stripped 0 bases from V and 6 bases from J, with 10 bases between. For the CDR3, the DNA is TGTGCCACCAGTGATTTGGGCGCGGGGGATGGCTACACCTTC. It translates to CATSDLGAGDGYTF.

The chain links TRBV11-2 to TRBJ2-5; TRBD1 matches 8 bases. This CDR3 comprises 16 residues. The junction had 6 bases not matched to a gene; V was cut back by 1 base and J by 2 bases. Germline values: CDR1 SGHAT, CDR2 FQNNGV. The CDR3 loop is CASSLAAGTGQETQYF. DNA for the CDR3: TGTGCCAGCAGCTTAGCAGCCGGGACAGGACAAGAGACCCAGTACTTC.

Only a few counts were recorded for this clone. The rearrangement joins TRBV5-1 to TRBJ1-3; 7 bases agree with TRBD1. Per the germline V gene, CDR1 is SGHRS and CDR2 is YFSETQ. J lost 4 bases, V lost 2 bases, and 6 bases had no gene match. The length of the CDR3 is 15 residues. This CDR3 is CASSLQGTEGNTIYF. DNA of the CDR3: TGCGCCAGCAGCTTACAGGGGACGGAGGGAAACACCATATATTTT.

This clone has only one observation. The J gene is TRBJ2-3, the V gene TRBV27; 9 bases line up with TRBD2. Germline loops: CDR1 MNHEY, CDR2 SMNVEV (reference sequence). The CDR3 totals 14 residues. The ends lost 6 bases at V and 1 base at J; junction bases unmatched: 2. In DNA form, the CDR3 reads TGTGCCAGCAGAAGGACTAGCGGCACAGATACGCAGTATTTT. Translated: CASRRTSGTDTQYF.

The chain employs TRBV15 and TRBJ2-1, with TRBD2 matching 9 bases. The germline V gene has CDR1 LNHNV and CDR2 YYDKDF (reference sequence). V lost 0 bases, J lost 7 bases, and 7 bases stayed unmatched. The CDR3 consists of 16 residues. The CDR3 DNA reads as TGTGCCACCAGCAGAGATGCACTAGCGGGTATGAATGAGCAGTTCTTC. Translation gives CATSRDALAGMNEQFF. The full variable domain, with the rest looked up from reference TRBV15 and TRBJ2-1, is DAMVIQNPRYQVTQFGKPVTLSCSQTLNHNVMYWYQQKSSQAPKLLFHYYDKDFNNEADTPDNFQSRRPNTSFCFLDIRSPGLGDTAMYLCATSRDALAGMNEQFFGPGTRLTVL.

The chain couples TRBV7-2 to TRBJ2-7; 8 bases are a match to TRBD1. The V and J ends lost 5 bases and 2 bases, in that order; junction bases with no gene match: 8. This CDR3 contains 15 residues. Germline CDR1 SGHTA, CDR2 FQGNSA. In nucleotides, the CDR3 is TGTGCCAGCAGCCACGGACAGGGAGCAACCTACGAGCAGTACTTC. The encoded protein is CASSHGQGATYEQYF.

As for this clone: Relative to the germline gene, one junction end is altered; a read error may explain this. This chain uses TRBV19 with TRBJ2-7, with TRBD1 matching 10 bases. The CDR3 extends over 14 amino acids. Germline V gene sequence: CDR1 LNHDA, CDR2 SQIVND (reference sequence). The CDR3 DNA is TGTGCCAGTAACCGGGACAGGGGCTCCCACGAGCAGTACTTC. It yields the protein CASNRDRGSHEQYF.

The chain is built from TRBV2 and TRBJ2-5; tentative D call: TRBD2 (5 bases). CDR3 length: 13 amino acids. Germline lookup yields CDR1 SNHLY and CDR2 FYNNEI. V was clipped by 10 bases and J by 4 bases, with 16 bases between them. CDR3 nucleotide sequence: TGTGCCACCTCGAATTTAGAGGGAGAGACCCAGTACTTC. Translating gives CATSNLEGETQYF. The variable domain in full, completed from reference TRBV2 and TRBJ2-5, reads EPEVTQTPSHQVTQMGQEVILRCVPISNHLYFYWYRQILGQKVEFLVSFYNNEISEKSEIFDDQFSVERPDGSNFTLKIRSTKLEDSAMYFCATSNLEGETQYFGPGTRLLVL.

The rearrangement links TRBV6-1 to TRBJ2-7; 7 positions agree with TRBD2. J was trimmed by 3 bases and V by 2 bases; bases with no gene match: 4. Germline values: CDR1 MNHNS, CDR2 SASEGT. The CDR3 runs to 14 residues. The CDR3 spells CASSERSSGYEQYF. In nucleotides, the CDR3 is TGTGCCAGCAGTGAACGGTCTAGCGGCTACGAGCAGTACTTC.

The J gene is TRBJ2-5, the V gene TRBV15, with 7 bases that match TRBD2. The CDR3 totals 14 residues. V trimming: 5 bases; J trimming: 5 bases; junction bases outside the gene matches: 8. CDR1 and CDR2 (germline): LNHNV, YYDKDF (reference sequence). The chain's CDR3 is CATSGGLPTETQYF. In DNA, the CDR3 is TGTGCCACCAGCGGGGGACTACCCACGGAGACCCAGTACTTC.

The V gene is TRBV7-2, the J gene TRBJ1-5; no firm D call. The germline gives CDR1 SGHTA, CDR2 FQGNSA. The CDR3 has 16 amino acids. The V gene lost 2 bases and the J gene lost 4 bases, with 15 bases spanning the gap. The CDR3 DNA follows: TGTGCCAGCAGCTTACGTTTCCAGTCGGGGAATCAGCCCCAGCATTTT. This codes for CASSLRFQSGNQPQHF.